The entry that follows covers one T cell receptor (beta chain) sequence. Its antigen is not identified. This specimen belongs to a study of shared clonotypes between healthy human individuals. Overall study results and limits: Some naive CD4 clonotypes, around 4.7%, turned up in common across several donors. Only blood underwent sampling, and tissue repertoires likely differ. Relative to their counterparts shared across all four donors, non-shared clonotypes exhibited diminished generation probabilities.

The method was immunoSEQ multiplex PCR; TCRdb's version includes in-frame clones alone and lacks a portion of them. In the table there are 800,000 or so clones, approximately 96% of which are singletons. Positive CCR7 selection of CD45RO-negative cells yielded the naive CD8 cells, and terminally differentiated effector memory CD45RA+ cells were excluded. The material sequenced was naive CD8+ T cells sorted from blood. The TCR originated in a man aged 30-40 years in good health.

CDR3: CASNSQGSGNTIYF. The CDR3 nucleotides read TGTGCCAGCAATTCACAGGGTTCTGGAAACACCATATATTTT. The V and J genes are TRBV6-7 and TRBJ1-3, with D possibly TRBD1 on 6 matching bases. TRBV6-7 is given ORF status, its function remaining uncertain. Deletions cut 7 bases from V and 1 base from J, with 11 bases between. CDR3 length equals 14 residues.